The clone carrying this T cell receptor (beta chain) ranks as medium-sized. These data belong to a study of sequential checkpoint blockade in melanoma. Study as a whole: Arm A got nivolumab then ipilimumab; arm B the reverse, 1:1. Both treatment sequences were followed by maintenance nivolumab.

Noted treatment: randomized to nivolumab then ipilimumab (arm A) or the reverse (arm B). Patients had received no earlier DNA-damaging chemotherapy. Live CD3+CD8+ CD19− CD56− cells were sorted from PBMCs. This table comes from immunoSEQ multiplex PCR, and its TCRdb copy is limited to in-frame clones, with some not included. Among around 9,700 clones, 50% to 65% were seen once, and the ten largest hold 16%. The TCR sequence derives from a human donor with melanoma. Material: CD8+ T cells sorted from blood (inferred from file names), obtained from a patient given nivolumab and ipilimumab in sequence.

CDR3 loop: CASSYAYGQVGNEQFF. DNA for the CDR3: TGTGCCAGCAGTTACGCCTACGGACAGGTGGGCAATGAGCAGTTCTTC. The rearrangement uses TRBV6-5 and TRBJ2-1; TRBD1 matches 7 bases. J lost 6 bases, V lost 2 bases, and 10 bases had no gene match. Germline CDR1 MNHEY, CDR2 SVGAGI. This CDR3 contains 16 residues.